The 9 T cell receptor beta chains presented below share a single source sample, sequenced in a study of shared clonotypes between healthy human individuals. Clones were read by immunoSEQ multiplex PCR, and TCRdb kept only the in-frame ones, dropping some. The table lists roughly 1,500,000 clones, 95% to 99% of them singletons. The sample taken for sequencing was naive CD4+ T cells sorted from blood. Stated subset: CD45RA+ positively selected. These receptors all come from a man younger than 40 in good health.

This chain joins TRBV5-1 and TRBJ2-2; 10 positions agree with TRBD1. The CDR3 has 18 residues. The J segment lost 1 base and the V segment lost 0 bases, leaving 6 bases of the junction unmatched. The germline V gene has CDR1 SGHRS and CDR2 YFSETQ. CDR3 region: CASSLVGTGAMNTGELFF. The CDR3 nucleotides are TGCGCCAGCAGCTTGGTAGGGACAGGGGCTATGAACACCGGGGAGCTGTTTTTT.

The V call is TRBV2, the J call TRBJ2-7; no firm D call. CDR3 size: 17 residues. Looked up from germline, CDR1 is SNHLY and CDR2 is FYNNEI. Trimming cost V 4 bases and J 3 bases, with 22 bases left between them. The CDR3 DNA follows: TGTGCCAGCAGTGGAACAAACGACCGGAACCGTAACTACGAGCAGTACTTC. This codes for CASSGTNDRNRNYEQYF. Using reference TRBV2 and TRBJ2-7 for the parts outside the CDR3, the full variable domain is EPEVTQTPSHQVTQMGQEVILRCVPISNHLYFYWYRQILGQKVEFLVSFYNNEISEKSEIFDDQFSVERPDGSNFTLKIRSTKLEDSAMYFCASSGTNDRNRNYEQYFGPGTRLTVT.

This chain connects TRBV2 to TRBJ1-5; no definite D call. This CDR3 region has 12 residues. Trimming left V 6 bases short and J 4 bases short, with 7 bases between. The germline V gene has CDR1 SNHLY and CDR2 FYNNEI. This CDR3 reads CASRGENQPQHF. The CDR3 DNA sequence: TGTGCCAGCAGGGGAGAGAATCAGCCCCAGCATTTT. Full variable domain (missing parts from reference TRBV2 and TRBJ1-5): EPEVTQTPSHQVTQMGQEVILRCVPISNHLYFYWYRQILGQKVEFLVSFYNNEISEKSEIFDDQFSVERPDGSNFTLKIRSTKLEDSAMYFCASRGENQPQHFGDGTRLSIL.

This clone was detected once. The CDR3 region is CASSSRDRGSNYGYTF. Written as DNA, the CDR3 is TGTGCCAGCAGTTCCCGGGACAGGGGCTCTAACTATGGCTACACCTTC. The chain carries TRBV28 and TRBJ1-2, with 10 bases aligning to TRBD1. V was pared by 4 bases and J by 0 bases, with 5 bases of the junction left unmatched. The CDR3 is made up of 16 amino acids. The germline V gene has CDR1 MDHEN and CDR2 SYDVKM.

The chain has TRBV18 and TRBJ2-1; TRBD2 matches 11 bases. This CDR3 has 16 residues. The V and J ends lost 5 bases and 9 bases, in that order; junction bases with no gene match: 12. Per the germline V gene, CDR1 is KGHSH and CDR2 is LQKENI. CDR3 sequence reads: CASSSVAGGPLFEQFF. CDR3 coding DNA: TGTGCCAGCTCATCCGTAGCGGGAGGGCCCCTGTTTGAGCAGTTCTTC.

In nucleotides, the CDR3 is TGTGCCATCAGTGAGTCTCACTCTGGGGCCAACGTCCTGACTTTC. This sequence encodes CAISESHSGANVLTF. The chain employs TRBV10-3 and TRBJ2-6, with unresolved D. Germline assignment: CDR1 ENHRY and CDR2 SYGVKD. Trimming left V 0 bases short and J 0 bases short, with 3 bases between. This CDR3 has 15 residues.

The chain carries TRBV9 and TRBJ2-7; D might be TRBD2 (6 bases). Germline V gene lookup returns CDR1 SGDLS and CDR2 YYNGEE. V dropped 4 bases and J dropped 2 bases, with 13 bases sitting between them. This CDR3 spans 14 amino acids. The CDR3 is CASSPGTPAYEQYF. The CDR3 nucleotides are TGTGCCAGCAGCCCCGGGACTCCTGCCTACGAGCAGTACTTC. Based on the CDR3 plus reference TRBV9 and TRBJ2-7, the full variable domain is DSGVTQTPKHLITATGQRVTLRCSPRSGDLSVYWYQQSLDQGLQFLIQYYNGEERAKGNILERFSAQQFPDLHSELNLSSLELGDSALYFCASSPGTPAYEQYFGPGTRLTVT.

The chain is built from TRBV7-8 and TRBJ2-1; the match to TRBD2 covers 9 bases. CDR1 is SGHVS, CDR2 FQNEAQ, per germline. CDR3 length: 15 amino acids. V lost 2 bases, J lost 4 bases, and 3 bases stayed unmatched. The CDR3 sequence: CASSLLAGLYNEQFF. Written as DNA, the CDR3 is TGTGCCAGCAGCTTACTAGCGGGACTTTACAATGAGCAGTTCTTC.

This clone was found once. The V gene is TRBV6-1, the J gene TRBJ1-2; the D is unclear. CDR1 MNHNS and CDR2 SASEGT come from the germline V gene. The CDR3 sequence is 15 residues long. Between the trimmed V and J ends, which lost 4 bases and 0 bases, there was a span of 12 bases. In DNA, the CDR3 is TGTGCCAGCAGTGGGCCCAAGGAAGCTAACTATGGCTACACCTTC. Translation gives CASSGPKEANYGYTF.